These 9 T cell receptor beta chains were all obtained from the same sample, sequenced in a study of T-cell reconstitution after alpha-beta-depleted transplantation in children. Unique molecular identifiers were incorporated when the TCRbeta library was constructed. TCRdb reanalysed the PCR reads using MiXCR and keeps one entry per CDR3 protein. The sample has some 600,000 distinct CDR3 sequences; roughly 13% are singletons. The sequences come from PBMCs, mostly from graft donor cells, collected 360 days after TCRalphabeta/CD19-depleted stem cell transplant. Receptor source: a male patient aged 5 to 17 who had a stem cell transplant for acute myeloid leukemia, so the T cells may come from the graft donor.

There are a few counts of this clonotype. The J gene is TRBJ2-5, the V gene TRBV27; no clear D. The germline V gene has CDR1 MNHEY and CDR2 SMNVEV (reference sequence). This CDR3 spans 16 amino acids. V gave up 3 bases and J gave up 5 bases, with 19 bases separating them. This CDR3 reads CASSFLPAWRGETQYF. CDR3 nucleotide sequence: TGTGCCAGCAGTTTCTTGCCAGCTTGGCGTGGGGAGACCCAGTACTTC.

The sample holds a few counts of this clonotype. This chain connects TRBV5-4 to TRBJ2-2, with D hard to call. This CDR3 has 12 residues. Germline assignment: CDR1 SGHNT and CDR2 YYREEE (reference sequence). V shed 1 base and J shed 6 bases, with 4 bases lying between them. The CDR3, as DNA: TGTGCCAGCAGCTTGACGGCCGGGGAGCTGTTTTTT. Translating gives CASSLTAGELFF.

This clonotype has ten or more counts. The J gene is TRBJ2-3, the V gene TRBV20-1, with 8 bases that match TRBD2. The CDR3 has 15 amino acids. Germline V lookup: CDR1 DFQATT, CDR2 SNEGSKA (reference sequence). The V and J ends lost 6 bases and 5 bases, in that order; junction bases with no gene match: 13. The CDR3 sequence is CSASLKSGSRDTQYF. The CDR3 DNA follows: TGCAGTGCCTCGTTGAAGAGCGGGAGTAGAGATACGCAGTATTTT.

V is TRBV12-3 or TRBV12-4 and J is TRBJ1-5, with D possibly matching TRBD1 (6 bases). The length of the CDR3 is 18 residues. Trimming stripped 3 bases from V and 0 bases from J, with 18 bases between. The CDR3 DNA reads TGTGCCAGCAGTTTTCCCGGGGGGGCTAGGGTTAGCAATCAGCCCCAGCATTTT. This sequence encodes CASSFPGGARVSNQPQHF.

The chain has TRBV29-1 and TRBJ2-1; TRBD2 matches at 8 bases. Unmatched junction bases numbered 3, after V lost 4 bases and J lost 4 bases. CDR1 is SQVTM, CDR2 ANQGSEA, per germline. The CDR3 has 13 amino acids. This CDR3 is CSVVGRAYNEQFF. In DNA form, the CDR3 reads TGCAGCGTTGTCGGGAGGGCGTACAATGAGCAGTTCTTC.

This clonotype was observed a handful of times. The chain uses TRBV14 and TRBJ2-3; the match to TRBD2 covers 10 bases. Germline V gene data show CDR1 as SGHDN and CDR2 as FVKESK. The CDR3 has 17 residues. The junction had 10 bases not matched to a gene; V was cut back by 3 bases and J by 4 bases. Here the CDR3 reads CASSHPRLAGAPDTQYF. CDR3 sequence (DNA): TGTGCCAGCAGCCACCCCCGGCTAGCGGGAGCCCCAGATACGCAGTATTTT.

This clonotype has only a few counts. This chain joins TRBV7-2 and TRBJ1-2, with TRBD1 as a possible D gene (6 bases). Germline-derived CDR1 and CDR2 are SGHTA and FQGNSA. The V and J ends lost 6 bases and 0 bases respectively, with 11 bases between them. This CDR3 has 14 residues. The CDR3 loop is CASRAGTTNYGYTF. CDR3 bases: TGTGCCAGCAGAGCCGGGACAACTAACTATGGCTACACCTTC.

This clonotype was detected only a few times. This chain joins TRBV28 and TRBJ1-2; possibly TRBD1 for D (6 bases). This CDR3 contains 15 residues. Per germline, CDR1 MDHEN and CDR2 SYDVKM. Deletions cut 4 bases from V and 1 base from J, with 13 bases between. Here the CDR3 DNA reads TGTGCCAGCAGTTCCCCAGGGGTCCTTAACTATGGCTACACCTTC. As protein: CASSSPGVLNYGYTF.

The genes are TRBV11-2 and TRBJ2-1, with D possibly being TRBD1 (7 bases). V lost 4 bases to trimming and J lost 1 base, with 20 bases between them. This CDR3 is 18 amino acids long. Germline CDR1 reads SGHAT; CDR2 reads FQNNGV. CDR3: CASSSYRGTVESYNEQFF. The CDR3 nucleotides read TGTGCCAGCAGCTCCTACCGGGGGACAGTGGAGTCCTACAATGAGCAGTTCTTC.